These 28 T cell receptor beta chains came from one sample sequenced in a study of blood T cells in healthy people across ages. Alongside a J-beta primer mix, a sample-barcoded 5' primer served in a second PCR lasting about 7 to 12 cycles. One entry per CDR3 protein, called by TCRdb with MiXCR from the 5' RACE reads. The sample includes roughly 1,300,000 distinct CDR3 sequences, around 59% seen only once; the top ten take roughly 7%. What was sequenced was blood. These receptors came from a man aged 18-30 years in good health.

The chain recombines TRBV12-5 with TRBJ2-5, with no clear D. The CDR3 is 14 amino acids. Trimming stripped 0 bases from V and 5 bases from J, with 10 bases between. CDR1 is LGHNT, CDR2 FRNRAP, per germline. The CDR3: CASGLVNSGETQYF. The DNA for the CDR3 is TGTGCTAGTGGTTTGGTTAATTCTGGGGAGACCCAGTACTTC.

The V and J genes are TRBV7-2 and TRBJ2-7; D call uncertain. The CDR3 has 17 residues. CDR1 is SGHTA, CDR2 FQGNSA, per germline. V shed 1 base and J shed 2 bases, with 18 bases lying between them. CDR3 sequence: CASSLGPQTTRPYEQYF. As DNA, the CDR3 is TGTGCCAGCAGCTTAGGCCCTCAAACGACTCGACCCTACGAGCAGTACTTC.

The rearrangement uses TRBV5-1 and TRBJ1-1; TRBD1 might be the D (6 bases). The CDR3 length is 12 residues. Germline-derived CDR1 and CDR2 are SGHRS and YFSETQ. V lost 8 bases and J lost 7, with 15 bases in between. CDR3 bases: TGCGCCAGTTTAGGGGGTGAGAGTGAAGCTTTCTTT. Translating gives CASLGGESEAFF.

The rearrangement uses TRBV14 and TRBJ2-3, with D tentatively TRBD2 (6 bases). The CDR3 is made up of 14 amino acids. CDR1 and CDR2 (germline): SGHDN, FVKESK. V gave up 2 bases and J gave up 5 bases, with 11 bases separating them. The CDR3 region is CASSQTGLLDTQYF. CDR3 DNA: TGTGCCAGCAGCCAAACGGGACTTTTAGATACGCAGTATTTT.

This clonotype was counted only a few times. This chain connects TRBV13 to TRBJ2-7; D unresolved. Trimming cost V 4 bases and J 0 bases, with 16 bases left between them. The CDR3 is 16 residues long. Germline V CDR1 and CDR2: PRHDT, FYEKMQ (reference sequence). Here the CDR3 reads CASSSRTTSGSYEQYF. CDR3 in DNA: TGTGCCAGCAGCTCCCGGACGACATCTGGCTCCTACGAGCAGTACTTC.

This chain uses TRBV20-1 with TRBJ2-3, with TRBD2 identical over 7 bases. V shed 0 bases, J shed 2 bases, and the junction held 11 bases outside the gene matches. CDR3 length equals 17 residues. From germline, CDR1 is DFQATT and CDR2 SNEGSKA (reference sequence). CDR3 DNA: TGCAGTGCTAGAGATAGGCGGGCTAGCGGTTACACAGATACGCAGTATTTT. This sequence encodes CSARDRRASGYTDTQYF.

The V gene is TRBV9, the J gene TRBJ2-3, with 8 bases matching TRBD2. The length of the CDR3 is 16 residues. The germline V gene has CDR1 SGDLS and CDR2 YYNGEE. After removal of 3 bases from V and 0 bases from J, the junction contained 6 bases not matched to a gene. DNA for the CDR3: TGTGCCAGCAGCGCCGGGGGCGGGAGGAGCACAGATACGCAGTATTTT. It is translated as CASSAGGGRSTDTQYF.

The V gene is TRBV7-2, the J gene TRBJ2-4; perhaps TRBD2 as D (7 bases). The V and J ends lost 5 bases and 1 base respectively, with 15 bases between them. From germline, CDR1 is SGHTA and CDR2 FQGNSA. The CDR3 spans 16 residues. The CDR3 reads CASSPARGAAKNIQYF. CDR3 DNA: TGTGCCAGCAGCCCAGCACGGGGGGCGGCCAAAAACATTCAGTACTTC.

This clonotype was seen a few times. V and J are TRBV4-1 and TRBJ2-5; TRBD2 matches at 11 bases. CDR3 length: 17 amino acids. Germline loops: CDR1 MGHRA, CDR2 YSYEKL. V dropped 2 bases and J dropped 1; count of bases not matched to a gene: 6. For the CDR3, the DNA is TGCGCCAGCAGCCAACCCACTAGCGGGAGAGGCCAAGAGACCCAGTACTTC. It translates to CASSQPTSGRGQETQYF.

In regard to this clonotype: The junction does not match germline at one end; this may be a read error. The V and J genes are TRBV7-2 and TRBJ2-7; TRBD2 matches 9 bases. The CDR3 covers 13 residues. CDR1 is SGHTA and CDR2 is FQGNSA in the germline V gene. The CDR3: CASSVAGVAEQYF. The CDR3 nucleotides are TGTGCCAGCAGCGTAGCGGGAGTTGCGGAGCAGTACTTC.

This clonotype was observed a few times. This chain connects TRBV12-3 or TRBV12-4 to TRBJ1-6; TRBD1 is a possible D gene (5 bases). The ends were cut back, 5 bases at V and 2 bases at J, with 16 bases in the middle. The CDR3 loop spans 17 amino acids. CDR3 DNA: TGTGCCAGCAGTCTGCCGGGGGGGGTCGCCTATAATTCACCCCTCCACTTT. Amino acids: CASSLPGGVAYNSPLHF.

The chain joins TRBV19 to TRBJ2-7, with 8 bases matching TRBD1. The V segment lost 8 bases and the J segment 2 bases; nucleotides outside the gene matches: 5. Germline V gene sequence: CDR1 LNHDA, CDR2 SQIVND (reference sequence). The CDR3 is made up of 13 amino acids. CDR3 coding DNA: TGTGCCAGTGCGACAGGGGAAACCTACGAGCAGTACTTC. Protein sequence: CASATGETYEQYF.

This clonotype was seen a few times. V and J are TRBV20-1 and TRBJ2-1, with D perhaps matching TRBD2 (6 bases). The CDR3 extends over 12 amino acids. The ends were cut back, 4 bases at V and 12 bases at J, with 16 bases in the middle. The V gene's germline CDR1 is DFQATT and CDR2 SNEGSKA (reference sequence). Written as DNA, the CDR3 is TGCAGTGCTAAGGAGATTAGACTAGGGCAGTTCTTC. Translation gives CSAKEIRLGQFF.

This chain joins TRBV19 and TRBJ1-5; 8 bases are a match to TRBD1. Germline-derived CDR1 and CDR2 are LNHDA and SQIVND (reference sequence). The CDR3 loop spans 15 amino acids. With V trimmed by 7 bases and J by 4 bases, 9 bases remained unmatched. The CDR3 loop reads CASTRDRITNQPQHF. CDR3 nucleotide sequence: TGTGCCAGTACCCGGGACAGGATTACGAATCAGCCCCAGCATTTT.

The CDR3 sequence is CSASGRENEQYF. In nucleotides, the CDR3 is TGCAGTGCTTCAGGGCGGGAGAATGAGCAGTACTTC. The V gene is TRBV20-1, the J gene TRBJ2-4; 7 bases are shared with TRBD2. Trimming cost V 5 bases and J 13 bases; bases outside gene matches: 11. This CDR3 spans 12 amino acids. CDR1 and CDR2 from the germline V gene are DFQATT and SNEGSKA (reference sequence).

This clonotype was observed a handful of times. DNA for the CDR3: TGTGCCAGCAGTGAAAGCCCCCACAGAACGCAAGAGACCCAGTACTTC. Protein product: CASSESPHRTQETQYF. The chain links TRBV6-1 to TRBJ2-5; D not resolved. The CDR3 totals 16 residues. Germline V CDR1 and CDR2: MNHNS, SASEGT. V was trimmed by 2 bases and J by 2 bases, leaving 15 bases between them.

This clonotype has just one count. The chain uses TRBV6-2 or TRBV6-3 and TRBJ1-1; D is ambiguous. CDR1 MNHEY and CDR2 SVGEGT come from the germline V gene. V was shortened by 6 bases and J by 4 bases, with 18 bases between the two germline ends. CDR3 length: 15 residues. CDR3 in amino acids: CASSGIGGRFTEAFF. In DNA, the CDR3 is TGTGCCAGCAGCGGAATCGGCGGTCGCTTCACTGAAGCTTTCTTT.

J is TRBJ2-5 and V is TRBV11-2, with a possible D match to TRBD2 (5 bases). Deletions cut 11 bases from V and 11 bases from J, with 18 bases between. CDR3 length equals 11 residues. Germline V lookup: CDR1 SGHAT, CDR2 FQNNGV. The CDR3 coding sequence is TGTGCCCGCCCGATGAGTTGGGAGCAGTACTTC. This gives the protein CARPMSWEQYF.

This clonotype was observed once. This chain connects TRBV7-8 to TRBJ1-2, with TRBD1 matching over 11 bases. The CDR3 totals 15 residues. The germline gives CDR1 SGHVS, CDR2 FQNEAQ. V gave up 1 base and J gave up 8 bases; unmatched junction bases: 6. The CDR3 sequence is CASSLEGGTGGGYTF. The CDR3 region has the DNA TGTGCCAGCAGCTTAGAGGGTGGGACAGGGGGAGGCTACACCTTC.

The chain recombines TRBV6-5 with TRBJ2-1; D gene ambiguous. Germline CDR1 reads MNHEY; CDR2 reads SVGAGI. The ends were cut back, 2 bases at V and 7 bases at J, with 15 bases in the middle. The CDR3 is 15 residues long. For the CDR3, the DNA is TGTGCCAGCAGTTACGAGTTTAGGAGTGGGAATGAGCAGTTCTTC. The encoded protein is CASSYEFRSGNEQFF.

The CDR3 region has the DNA TGCAGTGCAACTAGCGGGGGGGGATACATTCAGTACTTC. Residues: CSATSGGGYIQYF. The chain carries TRBV20-1 and TRBJ2-4, with 13 bases fitting TRBD2. The CDR3 spans 13 residues. The V gene end was trimmed by 6 bases and the J gene end by 8 bases; junction bases not matched to a gene: 4. Germline CDR1 and CDR2: DFQATT and SNEGSKA (reference sequence).

CDR3 nucleotides: TGTGCCAGCCGGGGGGCCTCCAATCAGCCCCAGCATTTT. Translating it yields CASRGASNQPQHF. The rearrangement uses TRBV7-9 and TRBJ1-5, with D tentatively TRBD1 (6 bases). The CDR3 runs 13 residues. With 8 bases removed from V and 3 bases from J, the gap between germline ends came to 11 bases. Germline CDR1 is SEHNR and CDR2 is FQNEAQ (reference sequence).

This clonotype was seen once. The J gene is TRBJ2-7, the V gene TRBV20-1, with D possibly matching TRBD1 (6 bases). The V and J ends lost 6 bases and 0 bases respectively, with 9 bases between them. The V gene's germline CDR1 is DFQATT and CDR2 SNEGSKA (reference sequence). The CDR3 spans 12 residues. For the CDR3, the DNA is TGCAGTGCCCAGGGGAGCTCCTACGAGCAGTACTTC. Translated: CSAQGSSYEQYF.

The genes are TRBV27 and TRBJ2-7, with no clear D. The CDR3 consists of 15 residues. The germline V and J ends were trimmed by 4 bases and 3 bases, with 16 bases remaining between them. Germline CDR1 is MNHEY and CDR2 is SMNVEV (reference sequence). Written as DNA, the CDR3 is TGTGCCAGCAGTTCGAGGACGAGCTCAGACTACGAGCAGTACTTC. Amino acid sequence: CASSSRTSSDYEQYF.

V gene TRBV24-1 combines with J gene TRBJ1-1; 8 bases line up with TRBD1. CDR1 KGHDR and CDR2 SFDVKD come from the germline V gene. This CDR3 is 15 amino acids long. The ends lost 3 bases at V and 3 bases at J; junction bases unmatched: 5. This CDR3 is CATSDGQGLDTEAFF. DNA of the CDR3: TGTGCCACCAGTGATGGACAGGGCCTGGACACTGAAGCTTTCTTT.

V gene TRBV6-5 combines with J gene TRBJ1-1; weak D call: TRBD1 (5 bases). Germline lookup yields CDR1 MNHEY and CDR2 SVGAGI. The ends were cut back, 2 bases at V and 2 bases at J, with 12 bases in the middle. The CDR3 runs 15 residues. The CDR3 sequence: CASSYSGGTNTEAFF. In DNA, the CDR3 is TGTGCCAGCAGTTACAGTGGGGGAACTAACACTGAAGCTTTCTTT.

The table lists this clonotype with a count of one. The CDR3 reads CASSPTGLAGGRTDTQYF. The CDR3 DNA follows: TGTGCCAGCAGCCCAACTGGACTAGCGGGGGGGCGGACAGATACGCAGTATTTT. The rearrangement uses TRBV7-2 and TRBJ2-3, with TRBD2 matching 15 bases. Trimming removed 5 bases from V and 3 bases from J; junction bases left unmatched: 9. CDR1 is SGHTA, CDR2 FQGNSA, per germline. CDR3 length: 18 residues.

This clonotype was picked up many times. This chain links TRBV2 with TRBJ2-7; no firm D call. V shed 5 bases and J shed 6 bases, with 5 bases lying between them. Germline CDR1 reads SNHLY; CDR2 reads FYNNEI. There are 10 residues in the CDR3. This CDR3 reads CASSLGEQYF. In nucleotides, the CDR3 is TGTGCCAGCAGTTTGGGCGAGCAGTACTTC.